A selection of T cell receptor beta chains follows, all from one sample in a study of cytomegalovirus exposure and HLA in healthy donors. Repertoires were generated with immunoSEQ multiplex PCR, while TCRdb's copy carries only in-frame clones and drops some. This table holds some 150,000 clones, more than 75% found once. The sample consisted of PBMCs. Source of these receptors: a young man in good health and CMV-seropositive. Both conserved end residues are part of each CDR3. The D gene is left open where the match is weak. Rows may omit the clone size; those that give it use once, few, many or a size class.

clone_size: -
d_call: -
cdr3_length: 18
v_call: TRBV4-2
j_call: TRBJ1-3
cdr3_nt: TGTGCCAGCAGCCAAGACTCTGGACACGGATACTCTGGAAACACCATATATTTT
cdr3_aa: CASSQDSGHGYSGNTIYF

clone_size: -
d_call: -
cdr3_length: 15
v_call: TRBV7-9
j_call: TRBJ1-2
cdr3_nt: TGTTCCAGCAGCTTAGCAGGGCGAGGGGGCTATGGCTACACCTTC
cdr3_aa: CSSSLAGRGGYGYTF

clone_size: few
d_call: -
cdr3_length: 11
v_call: TRBV5-6
j_call: TRBJ2-7
cdr3_nt: TGTGCCAGCAGCACAGGGTACGAGCAGTACTTC
cdr3_aa: CASSTGYEQYF

clone_size: -
d_call: -
cdr3_length: 16
v_call: TRBV10-2
j_call: TRBJ2-1
cdr3_nt: TGCGCCAGCAGTGAGTCGAGCAGGGGTCCCTACAATGAGCAGTTCTTC
cdr3_aa: CASSESSRGPYNEQFF

clone_size: once
d_call: TRBD2
cdr3_length: 15
v_call: TRBV18
j_call: TRBJ2-6
cdr3_nt: TGTGCCAGCTCACCGGGGGGGTCTGGGGCCAACGTCCTGACTTTC
cdr3_aa: CASSPGGSGANVLTF

clone_size: -
d_call: -
cdr3_length: 11
v_call: TRBV5-6
j_call: TRBJ2-7
cdr3_nt: TGTGCCAGCAGCTTGGGTCGCGAGCAGTACTTC
cdr3_aa: CASSLGREQYF

clone_size: -
d_call: TRBD1
cdr3_length: 16
v_call: TRBV5-4
j_call: TRBJ2-2
cdr3_nt: TGTGCCAGCAGCCCAGCCGGGACAGGGAACACCGGGGAGCTGTTTTTT
cdr3_aa: CASSPAGTGNTGELFF

clone_size: -
d_call: TRBD2
cdr3_length: 15
v_call: TRBV5-4
j_call: TRBJ2-3
cdr3_nt: TGTGCCAGCAGCTTGGAACTAGCGAGAACAGATACGCAGTATTTT
cdr3_aa: CASSLELARTDTQYF

clone_size: -
d_call: -
cdr3_length: 15
v_call: TRBV5-4
j_call: TRBJ1-1
cdr3_nt: TGTGCCAGCAGCCTTGAGGGGGGGCCGGTAACTGAAGCTTTCTTT
cdr3_aa: CASSLEGGPVTEAFF

clone_size: -
d_call: -
cdr3_length: 15
v_call: TRBV4-3
j_call: TRBJ2-1
cdr3_nt: TGCGCCAGCAGCCAACCCTGGACAGCCCGGGATGAGCAGTTCTTC
cdr3_aa: CASSQPWTARDEQFF

clone_size: -
d_call: TRBD1
cdr3_length: 15
v_call: TRBV7-9
j_call: TRBJ1-2
cdr3_nt: TGTGCCAGCAGCTTAGAGGCAGGGGGAGTCTATGGCTACACCTTC
cdr3_aa: CASSLEAGGVYGYTF

clone_size: -
d_call: TRBD1
cdr3_length: 16
v_call: TRBV4-1
j_call: TRBJ2-5
cdr3_nt: TGCGCCAGCAGCCAAGAGGGGACAGGGGTCGGAGAGACCCAGTACTTC
cdr3_aa: CASSQEGTGVGETQYF

clone_size: -
d_call: TRBD1
cdr3_length: 18
v_call: TRBV6-1
j_call: TRBJ2-7
cdr3_nt: TGTGCCAGCAGTGACTACAGGGGCCTAGACATCAGCTCCTACGAGCAGTACTTC
cdr3_aa: CASSDYRGLDISSYEQYF

clone_size: -
d_call: -
cdr3_length: 14
v_call: TRBV1
j_call: TRBJ2-7
cdr3_nt: TGCACCAGCAGCCAAGATAAGCGGAGCTACGAGCAGTACTTC
cdr3_aa: CTSSQDKRSYEQYF

clone_size: -
d_call: TRBD1
cdr3_length: 16
v_call: TRBV7-9
j_call: TRBJ2-7
cdr3_nt: TGTGCCAGCAGCCTCCCCCGGACAGGGCGACTCTACGAGCAGTACTTC
cdr3_aa: CASSLPRTGRLYEQYF

clone_size: -
d_call: TRBD2
cdr3_length: 17
v_call: TRBV7-2
j_call: TRBJ2-3
cdr3_nt: TGTGCCAGCAGCTTAATCGCATCCGGGGGGAGCGCAGATACGCAGTATTTT
cdr3_aa: CASSLIASGGSADTQYF

clone_size: -
d_call: -
cdr3_length: 16
v_call: TRBV5-8
j_call: TRBJ1-3
cdr3_nt: TGTGCCAGCAGCAGAGTGGACAGAATCTCTGGAAACACCATATATTTT
cdr3_aa: CASSRVDRISGNTIYF

clone_size: -
d_call: -
cdr3_length: 17
v_call: TRBV9
j_call: TRBJ1-1
cdr3_nt: TGTGCCAGCAGCGTAGGGAGGGGAGGGGCAAGGAACACTGAAGCTTTCTTT
cdr3_aa: CASSVGRGGARNTEAFF

clone_size: few
d_call: -
cdr3_length: 15
v_call: TRBV6-6
j_call: TRBJ2-1
cdr3_nt: TGTGCCAGCAGTTACTCGAGCGACTACTACAATGAGCAGTTCTTC
cdr3_aa: CASSYSSDYYNEQFF

clone_size: -
d_call: -
cdr3_length: 14
v_call: TRBV11-2
j_call: TRBJ2-7
cdr3_nt: TGTGCCAGCAGCTACAGGGGGGGGTACTACGAGCAGTACTTC
cdr3_aa: CASSYRGGYYEQYF

clone_size: few
d_call: TRBD1
cdr3_length: 10
v_call: TRBV30
j_call: TRBJ2-7
cdr3_nt: TGTGCCCAGGGGGCCTACGAGCAGTACTTC
cdr3_aa: CAQGAYEQYF

clone_size: -
d_call: -
cdr3_length: 18
v_call: TRBV7-6
j_call: TRBJ2-3
cdr3_nt: TGTGCCAGCAGCACGACCCCCCCCGGCAGGGGTGGAGCAGATACGCAGTATTTT
cdr3_aa: CASSTTPPGRGGADTQYF

clone_size: -
d_call: -
cdr3_length: 16
v_call: TRBV25-1
j_call: TRBJ1-4
cdr3_nt: TGTGCCAGCAGTGAAGGTGCAGGGAAGGCTAATGAAAAACTGTTTTTT
cdr3_aa: CASSEGAGKANEKLFF

clone_size: -
d_call: -
cdr3_length: 19
v_call: TRBV1
j_call: TRBJ2-1
cdr3_nt: TGCACCAGCAGCCAAGATAGGCCCCGGACTGGAACAGAGAACAATGAGCAGTTCTTC
cdr3_aa: CTSSQDRPRTGTENNEQFF

clone_size: -
d_call: -
cdr3_length: 16
v_call: TRBV4-3
j_call: TRBJ2-1
cdr3_nt: TGCGCCAGCAGCCAAGACCAGGACAGCGCCTACAATGAGCAGTTCTTC
cdr3_aa: CASSQDQDSAYNEQFF

clone_size: -
d_call: -
cdr3_length: 15
v_call: TRBV6-1
j_call: TRBJ2-2
cdr3_nt: TGTGCCAGCAGTGACCCTCTCAGGGTTCCCGGGGAGCTGTTTTTT
cdr3_aa: CASSDPLRVPGELFF

clone_size: -
d_call: -
cdr3_length: 16
v_call: TRBV14
j_call: TRBJ1-2
cdr3_nt: TGTGCCAGCAGCCAAGCGGGGACACCGAAGGAGTATGGCTACACCTTC
cdr3_aa: CASSQAGTPKEYGYTF

clone_size: -
d_call: -
cdr3_length: 17
v_call: TRBV9
j_call: TRBJ1-5
cdr3_nt: TGTGCCAGCAGCGCGGAAGGGGCGACCGATAGCAATCAGCCCCAGCATTTT
cdr3_aa: CASSAEGATDSNQPQHF

clone_size: -
d_call: TRBD2
cdr3_length: 19
v_call: TRBV9
j_call: TRBJ2-2
cdr3_nt: TGTGCCAGCAGCCCTCGGGGACTAGCGGAGCCCGAGAACACCGGGGAGCTGTTTTTT
cdr3_aa: CASSPRGLAEPENTGELFF

clone_size: -
d_call: -
cdr3_length: 16
v_call: TRBV5-6
j_call: TRBJ2-7
cdr3_nt: TGTGCCAGCAGCTTGTACTTGAGACACACATCCTACGAGCAGTACTTC
cdr3_aa: CASSLYLRHTSYEQYF

clone_size: -
d_call: -
cdr3_length: 13
v_call: TRBV27
j_call: TRBJ1-1
cdr3_nt: TGTGCCAGCAGTTTATCCCGGGACACTGAAGCTTTCTTT
cdr3_aa: CASSLSRDTEAFF

clone_size: -
d_call: -
cdr3_length: 15
v_call: TRBV4-1
j_call: TRBJ1-6
cdr3_nt: TGCGCCAGCAGCCAAGTTGGGCCCCTTAATTCACCCCTCCACTTT
cdr3_aa: CASSQVGPLNSPLHF

clone_size: -
d_call: TRBD2
cdr3_length: 17
v_call: TRBV11-3
j_call: TRBJ2-7
cdr3_nt: TGTGCCAGCAGCTTAGGGGAGACTAGCGGGAATCTCTACGAGCAGTACTTC
cdr3_aa: CASSLGETSGNLYEQYF

clone_size: -
d_call: -
cdr3_length: 17
v_call: TRBV7-9
j_call: TRBJ1-3
cdr3_nt: TGTGCCAGCAGCCCCCGATACATGACAGCCTCTGGAAACACCATATATTTT
cdr3_aa: CASSPRYMTASGNTIYF

clone_size: -
d_call: TRBD1
cdr3_length: 16
v_call: TRBV30
j_call: TRBJ2-1
cdr3_nt: TGTGCCTGGAGTGGGGGAGCAGGACAGGGGTCCAATGAGCAGTTCTTC
cdr3_aa: CAWSGGAGQGSNEQFF

clone_size: few
d_call: -
cdr3_length: 14
v_call: TRBV6-6
j_call: TRBJ1-5
cdr3_nt: TGTGCCAGCAGTTATACAGGGATTAGGCAGCCCCAGCATTTT
cdr3_aa: CASSYTGIRQPQHF

clone_size: -
d_call: -
cdr3_length: 16
v_call: TRBV18
j_call: TRBJ1-1
cdr3_nt: TGTGCCAGCTCACCACGATTGGAGGAGCCGAACACTGAAGCTTTCTTT
cdr3_aa: CASSPRLEEPNTEAFF

clone_size: -
d_call: TRBD1
cdr3_length: 14
v_call: TRBV6-1
j_call: TRBJ1-1
cdr3_nt: TGTGCCAGCAGCAATACAGGGGGGCACTTTGAAGCTTTCTTT
cdr3_aa: CASSNTGGHFEAFF

clone_size: -
d_call: TRBD2
cdr3_length: 15
v_call: TRBV5-4
j_call: TRBJ2-1
cdr3_nt: TGTGCCAGCAGCTTGGTCGGGCGGGAGGGGGATGAGCAGTTCTTC
cdr3_aa: CASSLVGREGDEQFF

clone_size: -
d_call: -
cdr3_length: 14
v_call: TRBV7-6
j_call: TRBJ2-7
cdr3_nt: TGTGCCAGCAGTCAACTAGTCGGGTCCTACGAGCAGTACTTC
cdr3_aa: CASSQLVGSYEQYF

clone_size: -
d_call: TRBD2
cdr3_length: 14
v_call: TRBV5-1
j_call: TRBJ2-2
cdr3_nt: TGCGCCAGCAGCCGAACGGGGGGCACCGGGGAGCTGTTTTTT
cdr3_aa: CASSRTGGTGELFF

clone_size: -
d_call: TRBD1
cdr3_length: 15
v_call: TRBV10-3
j_call: TRBJ2-2
cdr3_nt: TGTGCCATCAGTGACGGGACAGGATACACCGGGGAGCTGTTTTTT
cdr3_aa: CAISDGTGYTGELFF